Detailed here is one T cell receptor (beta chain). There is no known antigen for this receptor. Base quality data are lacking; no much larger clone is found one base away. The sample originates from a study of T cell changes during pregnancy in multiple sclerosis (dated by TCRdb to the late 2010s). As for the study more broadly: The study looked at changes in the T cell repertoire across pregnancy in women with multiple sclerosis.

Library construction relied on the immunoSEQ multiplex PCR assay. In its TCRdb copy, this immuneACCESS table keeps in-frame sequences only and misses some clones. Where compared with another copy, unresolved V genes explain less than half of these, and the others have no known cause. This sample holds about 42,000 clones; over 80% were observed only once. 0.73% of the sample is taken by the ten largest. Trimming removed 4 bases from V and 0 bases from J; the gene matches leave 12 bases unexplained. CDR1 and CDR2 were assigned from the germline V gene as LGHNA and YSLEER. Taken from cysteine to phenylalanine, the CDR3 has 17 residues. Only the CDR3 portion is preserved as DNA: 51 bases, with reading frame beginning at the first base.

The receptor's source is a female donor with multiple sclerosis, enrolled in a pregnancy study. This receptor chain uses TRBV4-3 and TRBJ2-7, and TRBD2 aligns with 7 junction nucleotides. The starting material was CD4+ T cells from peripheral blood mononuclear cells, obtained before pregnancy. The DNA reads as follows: TGCGCCAGCAGCCGGAGTACCACTAGCGCTAGCTCCTACGAGCAGTACTTC. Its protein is CASSRSTTSASSYEQYF.